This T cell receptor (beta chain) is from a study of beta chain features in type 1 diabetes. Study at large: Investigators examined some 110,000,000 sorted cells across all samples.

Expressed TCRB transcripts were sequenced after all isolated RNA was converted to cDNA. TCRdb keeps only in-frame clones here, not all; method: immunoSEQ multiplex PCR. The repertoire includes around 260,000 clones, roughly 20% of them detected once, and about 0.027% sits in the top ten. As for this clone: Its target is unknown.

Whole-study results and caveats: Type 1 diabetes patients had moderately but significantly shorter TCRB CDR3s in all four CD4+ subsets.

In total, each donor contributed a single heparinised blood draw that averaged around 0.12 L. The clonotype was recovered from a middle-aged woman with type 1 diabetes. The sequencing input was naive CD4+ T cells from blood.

The CDR3 DNA reads TGTGCCAGCAGGCCCCTTGGCGGGGGGGCCTTGGAGACCCAGTACTTC. Translation: CASRPLGGGALETQYF. The chain couples TRBV7-9 to TRBJ2-5; 9 bases are shared with TRBD2. The germline V gene has CDR1 SEHNR and CDR2 FQNEAQ (reference sequence). This CDR3 is 16 amino acids long. Trimming removed 6 bases from V and 5 bases from J; junction bases left unmatched: 13.